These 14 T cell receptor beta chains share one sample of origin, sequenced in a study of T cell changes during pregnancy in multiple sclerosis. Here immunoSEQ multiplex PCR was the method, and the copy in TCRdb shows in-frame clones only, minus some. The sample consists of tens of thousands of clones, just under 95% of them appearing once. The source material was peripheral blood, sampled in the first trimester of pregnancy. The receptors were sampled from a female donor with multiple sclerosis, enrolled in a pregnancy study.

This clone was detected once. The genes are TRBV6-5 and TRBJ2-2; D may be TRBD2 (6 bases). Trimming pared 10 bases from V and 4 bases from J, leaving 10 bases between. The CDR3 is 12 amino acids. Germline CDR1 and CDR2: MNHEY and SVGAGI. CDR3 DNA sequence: TGTGCCACCTTTAGCGGCACCGGGGAGCTGTTTTTT. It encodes CATFSGTGELFF.

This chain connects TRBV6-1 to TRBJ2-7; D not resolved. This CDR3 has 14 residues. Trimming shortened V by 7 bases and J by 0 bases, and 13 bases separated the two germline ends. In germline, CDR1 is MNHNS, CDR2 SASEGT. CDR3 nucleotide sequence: TGTGCCAGCATACCCCACCCGAGCTCCTACGAGCAGTACTTC. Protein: CASIPHPSSYEQYF.

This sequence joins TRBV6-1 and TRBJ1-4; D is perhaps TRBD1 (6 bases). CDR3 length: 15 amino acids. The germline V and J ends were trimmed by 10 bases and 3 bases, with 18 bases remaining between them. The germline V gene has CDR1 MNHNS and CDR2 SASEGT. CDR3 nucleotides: TGTGCCATTCGAACAGGGTATAAGGCTAATGAAAAACTGTTTTTT. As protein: CAIRTGYKANEKLFF.

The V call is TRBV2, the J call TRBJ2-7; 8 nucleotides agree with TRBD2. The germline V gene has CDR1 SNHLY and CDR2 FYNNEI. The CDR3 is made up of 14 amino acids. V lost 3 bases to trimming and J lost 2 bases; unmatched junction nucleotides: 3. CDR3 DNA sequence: TGTGCCAGCAGTGAGCCTAGCGGGCCCTACGAGCAGTACTTC. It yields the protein CASSEPSGPYEQYF.

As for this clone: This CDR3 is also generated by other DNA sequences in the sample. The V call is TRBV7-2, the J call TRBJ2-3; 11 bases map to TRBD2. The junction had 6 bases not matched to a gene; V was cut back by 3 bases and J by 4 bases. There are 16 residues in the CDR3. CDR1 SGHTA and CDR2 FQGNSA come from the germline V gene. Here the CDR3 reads CASSLGLAGGADTQYF. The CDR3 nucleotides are TGTGCCAGCAGCTTGGGTCTAGCGGGGGGCGCAGATACGCAGTATTTT.

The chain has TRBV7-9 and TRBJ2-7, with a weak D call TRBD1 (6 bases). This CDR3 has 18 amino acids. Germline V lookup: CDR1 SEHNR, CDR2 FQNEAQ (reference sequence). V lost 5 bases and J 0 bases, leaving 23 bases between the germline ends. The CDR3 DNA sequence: TGTGCCAGCAGCCCAGGACCTATGTGGCAGGGGAGCTCCTACGAGCAGTACTTC. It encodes CASSPGPMWQGSSYEQYF.

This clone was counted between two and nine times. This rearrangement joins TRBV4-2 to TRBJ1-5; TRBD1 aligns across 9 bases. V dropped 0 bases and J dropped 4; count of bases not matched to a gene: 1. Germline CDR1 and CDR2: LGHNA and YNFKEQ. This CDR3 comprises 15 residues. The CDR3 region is CASSQETGGNQPQHF. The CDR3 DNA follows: TGTGCCAGCAGCCAAGAGACAGGGGGGAATCAGCCCCAGCATTTT.

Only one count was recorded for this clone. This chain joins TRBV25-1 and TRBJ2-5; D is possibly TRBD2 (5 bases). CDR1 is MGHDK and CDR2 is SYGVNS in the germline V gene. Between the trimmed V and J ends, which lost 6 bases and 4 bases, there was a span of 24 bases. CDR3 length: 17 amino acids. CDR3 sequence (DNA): TGTGCCAGCAGGGAAAGGGCGGGTAGTCTCCTTGGAGAGACCCAGTACTTC. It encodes CASRERAGSLLGETQYF.

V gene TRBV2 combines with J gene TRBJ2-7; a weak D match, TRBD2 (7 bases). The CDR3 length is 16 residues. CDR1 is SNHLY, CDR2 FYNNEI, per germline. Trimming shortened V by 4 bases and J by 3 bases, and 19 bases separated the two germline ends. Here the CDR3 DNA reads TGTGCCAGCAGTGTCATAGGGGGGGGCGGGGTCTACGAGCAGTACTTC. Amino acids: CASSVIGGGGVYEQYF.

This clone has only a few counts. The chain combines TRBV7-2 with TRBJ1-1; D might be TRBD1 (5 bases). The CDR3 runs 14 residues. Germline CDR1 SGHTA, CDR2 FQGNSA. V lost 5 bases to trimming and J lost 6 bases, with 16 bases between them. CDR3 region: CASSLQGRDSEAFF. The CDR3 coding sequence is TGTGCCAGCAGCCTCCAGGGTAGGGACTCTGAAGCTTTCTTT.

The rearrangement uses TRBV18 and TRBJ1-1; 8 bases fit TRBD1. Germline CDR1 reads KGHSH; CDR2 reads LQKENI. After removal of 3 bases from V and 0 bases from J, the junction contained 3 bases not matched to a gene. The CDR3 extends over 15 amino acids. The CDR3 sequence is CASSPPTGVNTEAFF. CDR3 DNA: TGTGCCAGCTCACCCCCGACAGGGGTGAACACTGAAGCTTTCTTT.

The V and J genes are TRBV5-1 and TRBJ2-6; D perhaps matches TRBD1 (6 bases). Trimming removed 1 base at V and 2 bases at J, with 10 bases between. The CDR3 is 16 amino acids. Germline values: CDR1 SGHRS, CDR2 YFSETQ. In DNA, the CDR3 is TGCGCCAGCAGCTTGAGTGGGGGCCCTGGGGCCAACGTCCTGACTTTC. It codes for CASSLSGGPGANVLTF.

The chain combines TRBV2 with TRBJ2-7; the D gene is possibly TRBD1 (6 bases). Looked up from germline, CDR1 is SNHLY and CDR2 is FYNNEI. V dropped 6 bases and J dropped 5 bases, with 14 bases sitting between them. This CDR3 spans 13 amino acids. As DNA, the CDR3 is TGTGCCAGCAGGGGACAAGTTCGTGACGAGCAGTACTTC. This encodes CASRGQVRDEQYF.

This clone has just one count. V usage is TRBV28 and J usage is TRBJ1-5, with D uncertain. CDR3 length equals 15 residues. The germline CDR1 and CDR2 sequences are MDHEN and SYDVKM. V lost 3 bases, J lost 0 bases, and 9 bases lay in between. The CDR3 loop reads CASSLGSPSNQPQHF. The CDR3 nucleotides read TGTGCCAGCAGTTTGGGCAGTCCTAGCAATCAGCCCCAGCATTTT.